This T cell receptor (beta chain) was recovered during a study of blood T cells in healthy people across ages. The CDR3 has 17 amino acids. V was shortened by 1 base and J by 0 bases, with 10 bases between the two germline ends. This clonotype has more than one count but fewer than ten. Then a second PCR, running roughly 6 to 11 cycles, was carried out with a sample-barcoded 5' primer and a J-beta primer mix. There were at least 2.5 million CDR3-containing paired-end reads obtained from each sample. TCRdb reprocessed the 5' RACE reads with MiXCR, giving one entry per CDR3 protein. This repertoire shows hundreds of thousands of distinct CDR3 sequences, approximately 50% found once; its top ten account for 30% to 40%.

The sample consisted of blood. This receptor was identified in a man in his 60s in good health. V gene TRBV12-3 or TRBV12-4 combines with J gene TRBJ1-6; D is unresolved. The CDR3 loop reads CASSLGTSSSYNSPLHF. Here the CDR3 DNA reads TGTGCCAGCAGTTTAGGTACCAGTAGCTCCTATAATTCACCCCTCCACTTT.